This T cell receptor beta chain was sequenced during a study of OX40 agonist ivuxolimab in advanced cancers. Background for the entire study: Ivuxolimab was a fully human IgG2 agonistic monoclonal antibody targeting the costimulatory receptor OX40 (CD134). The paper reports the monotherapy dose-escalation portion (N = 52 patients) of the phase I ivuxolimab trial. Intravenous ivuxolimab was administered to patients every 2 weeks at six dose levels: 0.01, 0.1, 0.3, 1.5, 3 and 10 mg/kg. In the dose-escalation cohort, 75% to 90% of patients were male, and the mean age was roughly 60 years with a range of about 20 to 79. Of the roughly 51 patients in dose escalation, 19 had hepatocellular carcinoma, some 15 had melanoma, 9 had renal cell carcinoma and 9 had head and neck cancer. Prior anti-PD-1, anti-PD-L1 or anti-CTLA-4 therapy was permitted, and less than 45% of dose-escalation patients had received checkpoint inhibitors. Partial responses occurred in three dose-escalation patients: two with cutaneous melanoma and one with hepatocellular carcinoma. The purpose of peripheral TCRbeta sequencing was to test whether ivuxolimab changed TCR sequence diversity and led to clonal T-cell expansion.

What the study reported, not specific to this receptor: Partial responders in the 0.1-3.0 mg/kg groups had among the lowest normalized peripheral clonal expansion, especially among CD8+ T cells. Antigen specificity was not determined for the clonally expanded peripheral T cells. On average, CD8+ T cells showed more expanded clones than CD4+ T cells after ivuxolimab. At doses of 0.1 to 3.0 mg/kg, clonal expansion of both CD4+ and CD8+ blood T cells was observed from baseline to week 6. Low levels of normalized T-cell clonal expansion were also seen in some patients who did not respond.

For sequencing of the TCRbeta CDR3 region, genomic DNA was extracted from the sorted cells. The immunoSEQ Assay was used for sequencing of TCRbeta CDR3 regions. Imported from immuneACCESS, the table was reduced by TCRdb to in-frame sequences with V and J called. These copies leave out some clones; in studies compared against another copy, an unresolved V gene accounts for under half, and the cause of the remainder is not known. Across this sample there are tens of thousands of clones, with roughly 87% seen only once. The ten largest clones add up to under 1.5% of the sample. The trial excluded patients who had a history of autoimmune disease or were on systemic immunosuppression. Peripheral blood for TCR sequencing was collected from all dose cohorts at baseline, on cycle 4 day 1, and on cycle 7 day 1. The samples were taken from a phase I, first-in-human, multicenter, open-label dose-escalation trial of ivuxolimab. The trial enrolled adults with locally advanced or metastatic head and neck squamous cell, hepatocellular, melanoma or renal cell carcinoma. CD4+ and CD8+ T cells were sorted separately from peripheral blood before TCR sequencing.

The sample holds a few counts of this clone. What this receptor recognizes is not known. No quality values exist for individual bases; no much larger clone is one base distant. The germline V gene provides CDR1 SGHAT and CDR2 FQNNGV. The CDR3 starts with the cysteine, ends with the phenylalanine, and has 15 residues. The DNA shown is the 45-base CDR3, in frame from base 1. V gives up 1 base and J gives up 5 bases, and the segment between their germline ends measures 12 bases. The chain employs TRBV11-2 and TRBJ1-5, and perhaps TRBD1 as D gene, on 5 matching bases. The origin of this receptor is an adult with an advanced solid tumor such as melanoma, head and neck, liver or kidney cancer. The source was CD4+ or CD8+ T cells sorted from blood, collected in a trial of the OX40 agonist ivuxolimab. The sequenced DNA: TGTGCCAGCAGCTTAGGCCCAGAGGGGTATCAGCCCCAGCATTTT. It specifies CASSLGPEGYQPQHF.